This TCR beta chain was identified during a study of CXCR3-negative and CXCR3-positive naive CD8 T cells. Whole-study results and caveats: CXCR3-negative naive cells had less hydrophobic TRB CDR3s than did CXCR3-positive naive cells.

A CD45RO-CCR7+CD27+CD95- profile was what naive CD8+ T cells displayed. Notes on this clonotype: Its antigen remains unknown.

Libraries of TRB cDNA were made by 5' RACE and carried UMIs. TCRdb derives one entry per CDR3 protein from the 5' RACE reads, leaving out DNA. The sample's table shows tens of thousands of distinct CDR3 sequences. This CDR3 has 15 amino acids. The TCR was taken from a human donor in good health. Some clones in this sample may be carry-over from other donors' samples. V gene TRBV12-3 or TRBV12-4 combines with J gene TRBJ2-7. Sample: naive CXCR3+ CD8+ T cells from blood. The sample's subset: CD45RO-CCR7+CD27+CD95- naive CD8+ T cells expressing CXCR3 (TNR3+). The chain's CDR3 is CASSPRPADSYEQYF.